The 21 T cell receptor beta chains presented below share a single source sample, sequenced in a study of T cells in localized non-small cell lung cancer. Sequencing used immunoSEQ multiplex PCR; TCRdb keeps in-frame clones, though not all of them. The sample lists just over 70,000 clones; about nine tenths were seen once. Source: peripheral blood, taken before any cancer treatment. Every receptor here comes from a male donor older than 55 with stage III squamous cell lung carcinoma.

The chain couples TRBV18 to TRBJ1-1; the match to TRBD1 covers 12 bases. V shed 3 bases and J 5 bases; nucleotides not matched to a gene: 1. The CDR3 has 14 amino acids. In germline, CDR1 is KGHSH, CDR2 LQKENI. The CDR3 reads CASSPGQGATEAFF. The CDR3 region has the DNA TGTGCCAGCTCACCGGGACAGGGGGCGACTGAAGCTTTCTTT.

The chain couples TRBV28 to TRBJ2-7, with a possible D match to TRBD1 (5 bases). Per the germline V gene, CDR1 is MDHEN and CDR2 is SYDVKM. V gave up 3 bases and J gave up 4 bases, with 7 bases separating them. The CDR3 is 12 amino acids. The CDR3 is CASSLAGYEQYF. In DNA form, the CDR3 reads TGTGCCAGCAGTTTGGCAGGGTACGAGCAGTACTTC. Using reference TRBV28 and TRBJ2-7 for the parts outside the CDR3, the full variable domain is DVKVTQSSRYLVKRTGEKVFLECVQDMDHENMFWYRQDPGLGLRLIYFSYDVKMKEKGDIPEGYSVSREKKERFSLILESASTNQTSMYLCASSLAGYEQYFGPGTRLTVT.

The table lists this clone with a count of one. V and J are TRBV29-1 and TRBJ1-1; D possibly corresponds to TRBD1 (5 bases). V lost 2 bases and J lost 6, with 22 bases in between. The CDR3 consists of 16 residues. Germline lookup yields CDR1 SQVTM and CDR2 ANQGSEA. CDR3 protein: CSVEKRRGRGRAEAFF. The CDR3 region has the DNA TGCAGCGTTGAAAAGAGGAGGGGTCGGGGCAGGGCTGAAGCTTTCTTT. The full variable domain, its missing parts supplied by reference TRBV29-1 and TRBJ1-1, is SAVISQKPSRDICQRGTSLTIQCQVDSQVTMMFWYRQQPGQSLTLIATANQGSEATYESGFVIDKFPISRPNLTFSTLTVSNMSPEDSSIYLCSVEKRRGRGRAEAFFGQGTRLTVV.

The J gene is TRBJ1-5, the V gene TRBV19; D gene uncertain. This CDR3 comprises 13 residues. Germline-derived CDR1 and CDR2 are LNHDA and SQIVND (reference sequence). V was pared by 7 bases and J by 5 bases, with 12 bases between. The CDR3 here is CASKRADHQPQHF. The DNA of the CDR3 is TGTGCCAGTAAACGGGCGGACCATCAGCCCCAGCATTTT. Filled out from reference TRBV19 and TRBJ1-5, the complete variable domain reads DGGITQSPKYLFRKEGQNVTLSCEQNLNHDAMYWYRQDPGQGLRLIYYSQIVNDFQKGDIAEGYSVSREKKESFPLTVTSAQKNPTAFYLCASKRADHQPQHFGDGTRLSIL.

This clone was seen just once. The chain combines TRBV19 with TRBJ2-1; 9 positions match TRBD1. Trimming removed 4 bases from V and 1 base from J; junction bases left unmatched: 2. The CDR3 consists of 15 residues. Germline CDR1 is LNHDA and CDR2 is SQIVND (reference sequence). The CDR3 DNA sequence: TGTGCCAGTAGTACCGGGACAGGGTCCTACAATGAGCAGTTCTTC. It yields the protein CASSTGTGSYNEQFF.

The chain uses TRBV5-1 and TRBJ1-4; 12 bases match TRBD1. Trimming cost V 4 bases and J 7 bases; bases outside gene matches: 8. CDR3 length: 16 residues. In germline, CDR1 is SGHRS, CDR2 YFSETQ. The CDR3 DNA reads TGCGCCAGCAGCGTGGGACAGGGGGCGGTGATTGAAAAACTGTTTTTT. It translates to CASSVGQGAVIEKLFF. Full variable domain (missing parts from reference TRBV5-1 and TRBJ1-4): KAGVTQTPRYLIKTRGQQVTLSCSPISGHRSVSWYQQTPGQGLQFLFEYFSETQRNKGNFPGRFSGRQFSNSRSEMNVSTLELGDSALYLCASSVGQGAVIEKLFFGSGTQLSVL.

The V gene is TRBV2, the J gene TRBJ1-5; 7 bases agree with TRBD1. Trimming took 6 bases from V and 4 from J; bases not matched to a gene: 15. Germline loops: CDR1 SNHLY, CDR2 FYNNEI. The CDR3 extends over 17 amino acids. The CDR3 spells CASSPPGGARGNQPQHF. The DNA of the CDR3 is TGTGCCAGCAGCCCTCCGGGGGGGGCCAGGGGGAATCAGCCCCAGCATTTT.

This clone was detected only once. The chain is built from TRBV30 and TRBJ1-5; 8 nucleotides agree with TRBD1. Germline assignment: CDR1 GTSNPN and CDR2 SVGIG (reference sequence). CDR3 length: 15 residues. Trimming at V came to 3 bases and at J to 3 bases, leaving 7 bases not matched to a gene. The DNA for the CDR3 is TGTGCCTGGAGCCAGGGACAGGCCTCCAATCAGCCCCAGCATTTT. Its translation: CAWSQGQASNQPQHF.

The CDR3 protein is CASSPQDGTEAFF. In DNA, the CDR3 is TGTGCCAGCTCACCACAGGACGGCACTGAAGCTTTCTTT. The V and J genes are TRBV18 and TRBJ1-1; no firm D call. Trimming removed 1 base at V and 4 bases at J, with 7 bases between. The CDR3 runs to 13 residues. Germline assignment: CDR1 KGHSH and CDR2 LQKENI.

The chain carries TRBV11-2 and TRBJ1-5, with D tentatively TRBD1 (6 bases). The germline gives CDR1 SGHAT, CDR2 FQNNGV. This CDR3 contains 14 residues. Between the trimmed V and J ends, which lost 5 bases and 5 bases, there was a span of 13 bases. CDR3 DNA: TGTGCCAGCAGCAACCACCCAGGGGATCAGCCCCAGCATTTT. Its protein is CASSNHPGDQPQHF.

The chain recombines TRBV27 with TRBJ1-1, with D possibly matching TRBD1 (6 bases). CDR3 size: 14 residues. With 3 bases removed from V and 7 bases from J, the gap between germline ends came to 15 bases. Germline CDR1 MNHEY, CDR2 SMNVEV (reference sequence). CDR3 region: CASSLNTGWVEAFF. DNA for the CDR3: TGTGCCAGCAGTTTGAATACAGGGTGGGTTGAAGCTTTCTTT.

The V gene is TRBV18, the J gene TRBJ1-5; D perhaps matches TRBD1 (5 bases). The germline V gene encodes CDR1 KGHSH and CDR2 LQKENI. There are 13 residues in the CDR3. Trimming removed 5 bases from V and 5 bases from J, with 10 bases in between. The CDR3 loop reads CASSGIGDQPQHF. The CDR3 nucleotides read TGTGCCAGCTCAGGGATAGGGGATCAGCCCCAGCATTTT.

The chain carries TRBV6-5 and TRBJ1-5; D remains ambiguous. The length of the CDR3 is 13 residues. Deletions cut 0 bases from V and 6 bases from J, with 6 bases between. Germline V gene lookup returns CDR1 MNHEY and CDR2 SVGAGI. The CDR3 DNA sequence: TGTGCCAGCAGTTACTCGACGGGTCAGCCCCAGCATTTT. This translates into CASSYSTGQPQHF.

The CDR3 nucleotides are TGTGCCAGTAGTGGACAGGGGAGAGGCACTGAAGCTTTCTTT. Its protein is CASSGQGRGTEAFF. This chain joins TRBV19 and TRBJ1-1; TRBD1 agrees at 9 bases. Germline V gene sequence: CDR1 LNHDA, CDR2 SQIVND (reference sequence). The CDR3 consists of 14 residues. Trimming removed 5 bases from V and 4 bases from J; junction bases left unmatched: 5.

This clone was seen a single time. V usage is TRBV5-4 and J usage is TRBJ2-7; 7 bases agree with TRBD1. CDR1 is SGHNT and CDR2 is YYREEE in the germline V gene (reference sequence). This CDR3 contains 13 residues. V lost 4 bases and J lost 3; bases outside the gene matches: 4. CDR3 region: CASSHDRDYEQYF. CDR3 DNA: TGTGCCAGCAGCCACGACAGGGACTACGAGCAGTACTTC.

This chain connects TRBV19 to TRBJ1-6; TRBD1 agrees at 7 bases. Germline-derived CDR1 and CDR2 are LNHDA and SQIVND (reference sequence). CDR3 length equals 15 residues. V was pared by 3 bases and J by 7 bases, with 6 bases of the junction left unmatched. CDR3 sequence reads: CASSIEGAWNSPLHF. CDR3 nucleotide sequence: TGTGCCAGTAGTATCGAGGGGGCATGGAATTCACCCCTCCACTTT.

The chain has TRBV19 and TRBJ1-1; D perhaps matches TRBD1 (6 bases). The germline V gene has CDR1 LNHDA and CDR2 SQIVND (reference sequence). The CDR3 totals 14 residues. The V end lost 3 bases, the J end lost 3 bases, and 11 bases lay between the germline ends. The CDR3 DNA reads TGTGCCAGTAGTATTAGGGGGTTGGACACTGAAGCTTTCTTT. Translating it yields CASSIRGLDTEAFF. The variable domain in full, with the rest retrieved from reference TRBV19 and TRBJ1-1, is DGGITQSPKYLFRKEGQNVTLSCEQNLNHDAMYWYRQDPGQGLRLIYYSQIVNDFQKGDIAEGYSVSREKKESFPLTVTSAQKNPTAFYLCASSIRGLDTEAFFGQGTRLTVV.

The chain carries TRBV11-3 and TRBJ2-2; perhaps TRBD1 as D (6 bases). V was shortened by 1 base and J by 5 bases, with 11 bases between the two germline ends. Germline V lookup: CDR1 SGHNT, CDR2 YENEEA. The CDR3 covers 15 residues. As DNA, the CDR3 is TGTGCCAGCAGCTTAGGCAGGGGAGCGACCGGGGAGCTGTTTTTT. This encodes CASSLGRGATGELFF.

The V call is TRBV5-4, the J call TRBJ1-1; 9 nucleotides align to TRBD1. This CDR3 has 13 amino acids. The germline V gene has CDR1 SGHNT and CDR2 YYREEE (reference sequence). The junction had 15 bases not matched to a gene; V was cut back by 10 bases and J by 11 bases. The CDR3 is CAGETPGQGRAFF. The CDR3 bases are TGTGCCGGAGAGACCCCGGGACAGGGTAGGGCTTTCTTT.

The rearrangement links TRBV6-5 to TRBJ1-6, with 8 nucleotides matching TRBD1. Trimming at V came to 0 bases and at J to 7 bases, leaving 5 bases not matched to a gene. The CDR3 length is 16 residues. The germline V gene has CDR1 MNHEY and CDR2 SVGAGI. The DNA for the CDR3 is TGTGCCAGCAGTTACTCAGGGCAGGGGGCGAATTCACCCCTCCACTTT. It encodes CASSYSGQGANSPLHF.

The V and J genes are TRBV5-1 and TRBJ2-1; 8 bases agree with TRBD1. The V gene end was trimmed by 4 bases and the J gene end by 4 bases; junction bases not matched to a gene: 7. The CDR3 loop spans 15 amino acids. Germline loops: CDR1 SGHRS, CDR2 YFSETQ. In DNA form, the CDR3 reads TGCGCCAGCAGCCGAGACGGGACAGGTTACAATGAGCAGTTCTTC. Its translation is CASSRDGTGYNEQFF.